This is a list of T cell receptor beta chains from one sample in a study of CD8+CD57+ T cells in acquired aplastic anemia. MiXCR, applied by TCRdb to the reads, yields one record per CDR3 protein. The sample consists of about 200,000 distinct CDR3 sequences, about 62% of them appearing once. The sample comprised sorted CD4+, CD8+, or CD8+CD57+ T cells (not recorded which) from PBMCs. The source is a human donor with aplastic anemia. Both conserved end residues are part of each CDR3. Each record gives: CDR3 protein, V gene.

CDR3 protein: CASSIRAGQETQYF
V gene: TRBV19

CDR3 protein: CASSEYGMNTEAFF
V gene: TRBV2

CDR3 protein: CASSEGTGASSYNEQFF
V gene: TRBV10-1

CDR3 protein: CASRRTGGSNSPLHF
V gene: TRBV7-3

CDR3 protein: CSARARWNTEAFF
V gene: TRBV20-1

CDR3 protein: CASSGVQRGVSYEQYF
V gene: TRBV7-3

CDR3 protein: CASSTSGTDTQYF
V gene: TRBV7-3

CDR3 protein: CASSQGAGLADQYF
V gene: TRBV3-1

CDR3 protein: CAISRQSTDTQYF
V gene: TRBV10-3

CDR3 protein: CASSLEPNSYEQYF
V gene: TRBV7-3

CDR3 protein: CSASFASGGPEQYF
V gene: TRBV20-1

CDR3 protein: CASSPFVREQFF
V gene: TRBV11-2

CDR3 protein: CATSDGSRDDQPQHF
V gene: TRBV24-1

CDR3 protein: CATSRRVELGEQFF
V gene: TRBV15

CDR3 protein: CATQGDSYEQYF
V gene: TRBV24-1

CDR3 protein: CASSLSQGDEQYF
V gene: TRBV27

CDR3 protein: CAISTGGGYGYTF
V gene: TRBV10-3

CDR3 protein: CASSNGPHGNAEAFF
V gene: TRBV19

CDR3 protein: CASLAFSTSGLSGANVLTF
V gene: TRBV7-3

CDR3 protein: CSAPGSGNIQYF
V gene: TRBV20-1

CDR3 protein: CASSHMHGLRTEAFF
V gene: TRBV4-1

CDR3 protein: CASSKDRTSYEQYF
V gene: TRBV7-8

CDR3 protein: CASSLGDRSYEQYF
V gene: TRBV7-8

CDR3 protein: CASYRAEGEKLFF
V gene: TRBV2

CDR3 protein: CASSGGSGTGFEKLFF
V gene: TRBV9

CDR3 protein: CASSLASGEAFF
V gene: TRBV5-1

CDR3 protein: CASSLESQQTDTQYF
V gene: TRBV5-1

CDR3 protein: CSVEVYEGSGNTIYF
V gene: TRBV29-1